This TCR beta chain was sequenced in a study of cytomegalovirus exposure and HLA in healthy donors (dated by TCRdb to about 2017). At the level of the whole study: The roughly 670 repertoires of the first cohort and the roughly 120 validation repertoires were produced on the same platform, according to a later analysis. To predict cytomegalovirus infection status, the study brought together high-throughput TCR immunosequencing, statistical association of individual TCRs with disease status, and machine learning. The study was designed to test whether signatures of past pathogen exposure could be identified by cataloging public T cell receptors. A separate validation cohort of over 95 different subjects was used in addition to the 666-subject first cohort.

The library was produced with the immunoSEQ multiplex PCR assay. On the study's bioinformatics: A statistical classification framework was built to diagnose cytomegalovirus status from the catalog of TCR beta chain sequences. Held by TCRdb, this immuneACCESS table contains in-frame sequences only and omits some clones. Under half of the omission traces to an unresolved V gene where checked; the cause of the rest is unknown. V and J calls and clone size follow that table, whereas D and trimming were derived from the DNA. The table for this sample lists about 170,000 clones; under 90% of them were counted only once. The ten largest make up about a tenth of the sample. V lost 0 bases and J lost 4 bases; the stretch between them is 19 bases long. The cysteine opens and the phenylalanine closes a CDR3 of 17 amino acids. Of the read, only the CDR3 DNA is kept; its 51 bases are in frame from base 1. The CDR1 and CDR2 encoded by the germline V gene (reference sequence) are SGHNT and YYREEE.

For this clone: Its antigen is still unknown. The record has no base qualities; no much larger clone is one base away.

The donors belonged to the validation cohort of under 150 subjects, which was separate from the approximately 680-subject first cohort. The paper as a whole reports these results and caveats: In vitro tests confirmed that a few of the cytomegalovirus-associated TCR beta chains recognize cytomegalovirus antigens. While some public TCRs were present in many individuals, most TCR sequences turned up only very rarely across donors. The study gave a list of about 170 TCR beta chains associated with cytomegalovirus. The validation cohort had no HLA typing available for a later analysis, so co-occurrence within that cohort was assessed over all 130 or so repertoires. Of the cluster scores, 94% were above 0 in a later analysis, which found that TCRs clustered in the first cohort also tended to co-occur in the 110 or so validation repertoires. Cytomegalovirus status was reported to be diagnosed by the classifier with high specificity and sensitivity in both the original and validation cohorts. According to the authors, the approach could potentially be generalized to other disease states and immunological phenotypes.

The sequence was collected from a woman younger than 30 in good health and CMV-seropositive. Recombination linked TRBV5-4 to TRBJ1-1; TRBD1 is a weak D gene call, 6 bases matching. Sequencing used PBMCs. The DNA sequence is given as TGTGCCAGCAGCTTGGGGGGGGGCCTCTCAGCGCTCACTGAAGCTTTCTTT. Translated, this is CASSLGGGLSALTEAFF. The full variable domain, with segments outside the CDR3 supplied by the reference TRBV5-4 and TRBJ1-1 proteins, appears as ETGVTQSPTHLIKTRGQQVTLRCSSQSGHNTVSWYQQALGQGPQFIFQYYREEENGRGNFPPRFSGLQFPNYSSELNVNALELDDSALYLCASSLGGGLSALTEAFFGQGTRLTVV.